This T cell receptor beta chain originates from a study of shared clonotypes between healthy human individuals. Study-level findings and limits: There were few donors, and this limited the genetic and exposure-history diversity represented.

Healthy HIV-negative adults without recent acute infections or vaccinations served as donors. Trimming took off 3 bases at V and 4 bases at J, with 16 bases between the two ends. The CDR3 is 15 amino acids. CDR1 and CDR2 from the germline V gene are ENHRY and SYGVKD. Concerning this clone itself: Its antigen is not identified.

Measured with immunoSEQ multiplex PCR; TCRdb has only the in-frame clones, and not every one. The sample lists over 300,000 clones; roughly 84% were seen once. The J gene is TRBJ2-7, the V gene TRBV10-3; D may be TRBD1 or TRBD2 (5 bases each). The sequence was collected from a man aged 18 to 30 in good health. Source material: memory CD8+ T cells sorted from blood. The subset denotes: CD45RO+ cells pooled with CCR7-negative TemRA cells. The CDR3 DNA follows: TGTGCCATCAGTGATAGGGACGGAAGTGTTTACGAGCAGTACTTC. Translating gives CAISDRDGSVYEQYF.